This note documents a single T cell receptor beta chain sequence. Its antigen is not identified. This entry comes from a study of human T cells and chemical hapten exposure. Findings of the study overall: As patch test score rose, PT1 expanded TCR counts tended to rise as well. Expanded TCRs were compared with controls, and the expanded TCRs formed significantly more large CDR3 similarity clusters.

Per the original methods: Sampled TCR counts reached a median of 95,638 per sample, with values ranging from about 23,224 to 690,600. TCRdb called the RACE reads again in MiXCR, with one record for every CDR3 protein. The V and J calls were determined by TCRdb, not by the authors. The table shows approximately 41,000 distinct CDR3 sequences, with roughly 7.6% occurring only once. Germline V gives CDR1 MNHEY, CDR2 SVGAGI. Trimming took off 0 bases at V and 0 bases at J, with 6 bases between the two ends. The length of the CDR3 is 15 residues. Time point meaning: pre-sensitization, week 0. Treatment indicated: therapeutic diphenylcyclopropenone sensitization with weekly scalp DPC. Venepuncture was done earlier than the placement of each patch test.

The sequencing here drew on whole blood, taken in connection with sensitization to the hapten diphenylcyclopropenone (DPC). The chain is built from TRBV6-5 and TRBJ2-1; D is uncertain. This sequence originates from a woman in her fifties or sixties with alopecia areata. Some clones in this sample may be carry-over from other donors' samples. Written as DNA, the CDR3 is TGTGCCAGCAGTTACTCGGACCCCTCCTACAATGAGCAGTTCTTC. Amino acid sequence: CASSYSDPSYNEQFF.